A single sample is the source of the 20 T cell receptor beta chains below, sequenced in a study of cytomegalovirus exposure and HLA in healthy donors. Primers: 60 Vbeta forward and 13 Jbeta reverse. The protocol was immunoSEQ multiplex PCR, while the TCRdb copy is restricted to in-frame clones and leaves out a portion. The sample holds 50,000 to 70,000 clones. Sequences were obtained from PBMCs. The source of these receptors is a woman between 18 and 29 years old in good health and CMV-seronegative.

The chain employs TRBV9 and TRBJ2-2, with 7 positions matching TRBD2. Germline assignment: CDR1 SGDLS and CDR2 YYNGEE. After removal of 0 bases from V and 7 bases from J, the junction contained 9 bases not matched to a gene. The CDR3 sequence is 16 residues long. The CDR3 DNA follows: TGTGCCAGCAGCGTAGAAGGGACTACTCTAGTCGGGGAGCTGTTTTTT. Translation gives CASSVEGTTLVGELFF.

V is TRBV5-6 and J is TRBJ2-7; TRBD2 might be the D (6 bases). This CDR3 contains 16 residues. Germline V gene lookup returns CDR1 SGHDT and CDR2 YYEEEE. V was clipped by 3 bases and J by 2 bases, with 18 bases between them. CDR3 sequence reads: CASSYGRNSGAYEQYF. CDR3 coding DNA: TGTGCCAGCAGCTATGGGAGGAATAGCGGCGCCTACGAGCAGTACTTC.

The rearrangement joins TRBV25-1 to TRBJ2-1; TRBD2 matches at 7 bases. The CDR3 covers 16 residues. The germline V gene has CDR1 MGHDK and CDR2 SYGVNS. Trimming at V came to 3 bases and at J to 5 bases, leaving 10 bases not matched to a gene. In DNA form, the CDR3 reads TGTGCCAGCAGTGACCCTCCCGGGACTATCCACAATGAGCAGTTCTTC. Its protein product is CASSDPPGTIHNEQFF.

The rearrangement links TRBV12-5 to TRBJ2-1, with D perhaps TRBD2 (5 bases). Looked up from germline, CDR1 is LGHNT and CDR2 is FRNRAP. This CDR3 spans 14 amino acids. The V end lost 7 bases, the J end lost 0 bases, and 10 bases lay between the germline ends. The CDR3 region is CASEVGSSYNEQFF. The CDR3 coding sequence is TGTGCTAGTGAAGTGGGGAGCTCCTACAATGAGCAGTTCTTC. Full variable domain (outside the CDR3, taken from reference TRBV12-5 and TRBJ2-1): DARVTQTPRHKVTEMGQEVTMRCQPILGHNTVFWYRQTMMQGLELLAYFRNRAPLDDSGMPKDRFSAEMPDATLATLKIQPSEPRDSAVYFCASEVGSSYNEQFFGPGTRLTVL.

J is TRBJ1-2 and V is TRBV30, with no clear D. This CDR3 has 10 residues. V lost 0 bases to trimming and J lost 9 bases, with 5 bases between them. CDR1 and CDR2 (germline): GTSNPN, SVGIG (reference sequence). The CDR3 sequence is CAWSVLRYTF. The CDR3 DNA follows: TGTGCCTGGAGTGTACTCCGCTACACCTTC. Using reference TRBV30 and TRBJ1-2 for the parts outside the CDR3, the full variable domain is SQTIHQWPATLVQPVGSPLSLECTVEGTSNPNLYWYRQAAGRGLQLLFYSVGIGQISSEVPQNLSASRPQDRQFILSSKKLLLSDSGFYLCAWSVLRYTFGSGTRLTVV.

The gene calls are TRBV5-5 and TRBJ1-5; D remains ambiguous. Trimming took 0 bases from V and 0 from J, leaving 7 bases between them. The V gene's germline CDR1 is SGHKS and CDR2 YYEKEE (reference sequence). The CDR3 runs to 15 residues. CDR3 residues: CASSLDSYSNQPQHF. The CDR3 DNA reads as TGTGCCAGCAGCTTGGACAGCTATAGCAATCAGCCCCAGCATTTT.

The chain joins TRBV30 to TRBJ1-5; D perhaps matches TRBD1 (6 bases). The ends were cut back, 0 bases at V and 7 bases at J, with 13 bases in the middle. CDR3 size: 14 residues. Germline CDR1 is GTSNPN and CDR2 is SVGIG (reference sequence). The CDR3 DNA reads as TGTGCCTGGAGTGTAAACAGGGTAGAGCAGCCCCAGCATTTT. It translates to CAWSVNRVEQPQHF.

The chain is built from TRBV25-1 and TRBJ2-5; 12 bases match TRBD2. Germline trimming cut 2 bases from V and 4 bases from J; bases unmatched to any gene: 5. This CDR3 spans 16 amino acids. CDR1 and CDR2 from the germline V gene are MGHDK and SYGVNS. DNA of the CDR3: TGTGCCAGCAGTGAACGACTAGCGGGGGTAGCAGAGACCCAGTACTTC. Its translation is CASSERLAGVAETQYF.

The chain recombines TRBV25-1 with TRBJ1-4; D is uncertain. Germline values: CDR1 MGHDK, CDR2 SYGVNS. This CDR3 has 11 residues. Trimming stripped 6 bases from V and 5 bases from J, with 4 bases between. DNA for the CDR3: TGTGCCAGCAGCGAGAATGAAAAACTGTTTTTT. This sequence encodes CASSENEKLFF.

The chain recombines TRBV5-1 with TRBJ2-7; TRBD1 is a possible D gene (6 bases). Trimming shortened V by 4 bases and J by 6 bases, and 17 bases separated the two germline ends. Germline V CDR1 and CDR2: SGHRS, YFSETQ. The CDR3 length is 14 residues. The CDR3 region is CASSAQGMGREQYF. The DNA of the CDR3 is TGCGCCAGCAGCGCTCAGGGGATGGGTCGCGAGCAGTACTTC.

Points on this clone: One end of the junction is discordant with germline, which a read error may explain. The CDR3 DNA sequence: TGTGCCGGGAGTGCCTACAGCGGGTCGAACACTGAAGCTTTCTTT. Protein: CAGSAYSGSNTEAFF. This chain connects TRBV30 to TRBJ1-1; no firm D call. The germline gives CDR1 GTSNPN, CDR2 SVGIG (reference sequence). The CDR3 is made up of 15 amino acids.

This rearrangement joins TRBV4-2 to TRBJ1-2, with TRBD1 matching 10 bases. The CDR3 runs to 18 residues. CDR1 LGHNA and CDR2 YNFKEQ come from the germline V gene. V dropped 0 bases and J dropped 0; count of bases not matched to a gene: 7. The CDR3 region is CASSQETGGYLANYGYTF. DNA of the CDR3: TGTGCCAGCAGCCAAGAGACAGGGGGCTATTTAGCTAACTATGGCTACACCTTC.

The rearrangement links TRBV29-1 to TRBJ2-5, with a weak D call TRBD2 (6 bases). Deletions cut 4 bases from V and 5 bases from J, with 11 bases between. This CDR3 comprises 12 residues. Germline CDR1 SQVTM, CDR2 ANQGSEA. CDR3 sequence reads: CSVADGTETQYF. The CDR3, as DNA: TGCAGCGTTGCCGACGGGACTGAGACCCAGTACTTC.

The rearrangement links TRBV5-1 to TRBJ1-4; D is unclear. This CDR3 spans 15 amino acids. From germline, CDR1 is SGHRS and CDR2 YFSETQ. The V end was cut by 1 base, the J end by 3 bases, with 10 bases between. The CDR3 reads CASSLMGRANEKLFF. The CDR3 coding sequence is TGCGCCAGCAGCTTGATGGGTCGGGCTAATGAAAAACTGTTTTTT.

The chain recombines TRBV4-1 with TRBJ2-2; the match to TRBD1 covers 7 bases. In germline, CDR1 is MGHRA, CDR2 YSYEKL. V trimming: 0 bases; J trimming: 2 bases; junction bases outside the gene matches: 3. This CDR3 has 16 amino acids. The CDR3, as DNA: TGCGCCAGCAGCCAAGAAGGGGGCTCTAACACCGGGGAGCTGTTTTTT. Amino acids: CASSQEGGSNTGELFF.

V and J are TRBV6-1 and TRBJ2-5; D is unclear. Trimming took 2 bases from V and 2 from J, leaving 6 bases between them. CDR1 is MNHNS and CDR2 is SASEGT in the germline V gene. The CDR3 is 13 residues long. The CDR3 loop is CASSESEQETQYF. As DNA, the CDR3 is TGTGCCAGCAGTGAAAGCGAGCAAGAGACCCAGTACTTC.

The chain combines TRBV29-1 with TRBJ2-3; 13 bases fit TRBD2. J gave up 5 bases and V 3 bases, and 8 bases lay outside the gene matches. There are 16 residues in the CDR3. Per the germline V gene, CDR1 is SQVTM and CDR2 is ANQGSEA. The CDR3 sequence: CSVEALAGGDRDTQYF. The CDR3 region has the DNA TGCAGCGTTGAGGCACTAGCGGGGGGGGATAGAGATACGCAGTATTTT.

The chain carries TRBV6-1 and TRBJ2-1; D remains ambiguous. The CDR3 sequence is 11 residues long. The V gene's germline CDR1 is MNHNS and CDR2 SASEGT. The V gene lost 6 bases and the J gene lost 7 bases, with 7 bases spanning the gap. This CDR3 is CASREPNEQFF. The CDR3 coding sequence is TGTGCCAGCAGGGAGCCAAATGAGCAGTTCTTC.

This rearrangement joins TRBV5-1 to TRBJ2-2; TRBD2 aligns across 7 bases. The germline CDR1 and CDR2 sequences are SGHRS and YFSETQ. This CDR3 is 15 amino acids long. The ends lost 4 bases at V and 0 bases at J; junction bases unmatched: 3. DNA of the CDR3: TGCGCCAGCAGCCCCGGGACTACGAACACCGGGGAGCTGTTTTTT. Its protein is CASSPGTTNTGELFF.

This sequence joins TRBV6-1 and TRBJ2-7, with TRBD2 matching 8 bases. Per germline, CDR1 MNHNS and CDR2 SASEGT. J was trimmed by 0 bases and V by 2 bases; bases with no gene match: 0. The CDR3 spans 14 residues. CDR3 coding DNA: TGTGCCAGCAGTGAAACTAGCGGCTCCTACGAGCAGTACTTC. Its translation: CASSETSGSYEQYF.